The 27 T cell receptor beta chains in this list originate from one sample, sequenced in a study of CD8 T cells in Susac syndrome (dated by TCRdb to the late 2010s). Library construction relied on the immunoSEQ multiplex PCR assay. RNA was extracted using the RNeasy kit, and about 0.45 to 1 ug of the RNA was reverse transcribed with random hexamers. In TCRdb, the public reads were trimmed at Q25 with fastp and aligned with MiXCR, with productive beta chains retained. Here each entry gathers all rows of one CDR3 protein and keeps the most common genes and DNA. This sample gives nearly 70,000 distinct CDR3 sequences in total; 95% of them show up just once. The ten largest clones capture 0.24% of the sample. Sequencing was done on a sample of CD8+ T cells from PBMCs. These receptors all come from a human donor in good health.

V and J are TRBV30 and TRBJ2-7, with D possibly called TRBD1 or TRBD2 (7 bases each). This CDR3 contains 11 residues. Germline CDR1 is GTSNPN and CDR2 is SVGIG (reference sequence). V was cut by 4 bases and J by 7 bases, with 11 bases left in between. The CDR3, as DNA: TGTGCCTGGACCCAGGGGGGGGAGCAGTACTTC. Translating it yields CAWTQGGEQYF. Complete variable domain (other parts from reference TRBV30 and TRBJ2-7): SQTIHQWPATLVQPVGSPLSLECTVEGTSNPNLYWYRQAAGRGLQLLFYSVGIGQISSEVPQNLSASRPQDRQFILSSKKLLLSDSGFYLCAWTQGGEQYFGPGTRLTVT.

The V and J genes are TRBV5-4 and TRBJ2-1, with 10 bases that match TRBD1. This CDR3 spans 15 amino acids. V lost 0 bases to trimming and J lost 8 bases; unmatched junction nucleotides: 5. Germline V CDR1 and CDR2: SGHNT, YYREEE (reference sequence). The CDR3: CASSLGSGTGDEQFF. The DNA of the CDR3 is TGTGCCAGCAGCTTGGGGTCGGGGACAGGGGATGAGCAGTTCTTC.

This clonotype was seen just once. This CDR3 reads CASSLGGWVANEKLFF. DNA of the CDR3: TGTGCCAGCAGCTTAGGGGGCTGGGTGGCTAATGAAAAACTGTTTTTT. The rearrangement joins TRBV7-9 to TRBJ1-4; TRBD1 might be the D (5 bases). Per germline, CDR1 SEHNR and CDR2 FQNEAQ (reference sequence). This CDR3 has 16 amino acids. Between the trimmed V and J ends, which lost 1 base and 3 bases, there was a span of 12 bases.

The chain couples TRBV9 to TRBJ2-1; 8 positions match TRBD2. Trimming removed 4 bases from V and 3 bases from J; junction bases left unmatched: 6. Germline CDR1 is SGDLS and CDR2 is YYNGEE. This CDR3 region has 15 residues. CDR3: CASSIGGANYNEQFF. CDR3 sequence (DNA): TGTGCCAGCAGCATCGGGGGGGCCAACTACAATGAGCAGTTCTTC.

The gene calls are TRBV28 and TRBJ1-5, with D perhaps matching TRBD1 (5 bases). Deletions cut 7 bases from V and 0 bases from J, with 13 bases between. Germline CDR1 MDHEN, CDR2 SYDVKM. The CDR3 is 15 amino acids. CDR3 loop: CASNLGRFSNQPQHF. CDR3 nucleotides: TGTGCCAGCAACTTGGGGCGGTTTAGCAATCAGCCCCAGCATTTT.

Concerning this clonotype itself: At one end, the junction sequence differs from germline, possibly due to a read error. This chain links TRBV28 with TRBJ1-1; TRBD1 might be the D (5 bases). Germline-derived CDR1 and CDR2 are MDHEN and SYDVKM. The CDR3 is made up of 16 amino acids. CDR3 DNA: TGTGCCAGCAGTTTATGGGGGCTAGCGGTTGACACTGAAGATTTCTTT. This encodes CASSLWGLAVDTEDFF. Complete variable domain (other parts from reference TRBV28 and TRBJ1-1): DVKVTQSSRYLVKRTGEKVFLECVQDMDHENMFWYRQDPGLGLRLIYFSYDVKMKEKGDIPEGYSVSREKKERFSLILESASTNQTSMYLCASSLWGLAVDTEDFFGQGTRLTVV.

The chain joins TRBV5-1 to TRBJ1-2; TRBD1 might be the D (6 bases). The V gene's germline CDR1 is SGHRS and CDR2 YFSETQ. The CDR3 covers 13 residues. With 4 bases removed from V and 4 bases from J, the gap between germline ends came to 11 bases. In DNA form, the CDR3 reads TGCGCCAGCAGCCTTACAGGGTTCTATGGCTACACCTTC. It codes for CASSLTGFYGYTF.

Worth noting for this clonotype: At one end, the junction sequence differs from germline, possibly due to a read error. The genes are TRBV20-1 and TRBJ1-5; no clear D. The CDR3 covers 12 residues. In germline, CDR1 is DFQATT, CDR2 SNEGSKA (reference sequence). As DNA, the CDR3 is TGCTGTGCTAGAGATGGGAGTCAGCCCCAGCATTTT. It yields the protein CCARDGSQPQHF.

CDR3 sequence: CASRAAGAVYNEQFF. CDR3 DNA: TGTGCCAGCAGGGCAGCGGGGGCCGTGTACAATGAGCAGTTCTTC. The chain combines TRBV27 with TRBJ2-1, with 8 bases that match TRBD2. Germline-derived CDR1 and CDR2 are MNHEY and SMNVEV (reference sequence). The CDR3 is 15 amino acids. V dropped 6 bases and J dropped 4; count of bases not matched to a gene: 8.

This chain uses TRBV27 with TRBJ2-5; TRBD2 aligns across 12 bases. The CDR3 spans 14 residues. With V trimmed by 0 bases and J by 9 bases, 2 bases remained unmatched. Germline V gene lookup returns CDR1 MNHEY and CDR2 SMNVEV (reference sequence). The CDR3 DNA follows: TGTGCCAGCAGTTTATCCGGACTAGCGGGGTCCCAGTACTTC. Its protein product is CASSLSGLAGSQYF.

V and J are TRBV29-1 and TRBJ2-3; 9 positions match TRBD2. Germline V gene data show CDR1 as SQVTM and CDR2 as ANQGSEA. This CDR3 is built from 16 residues. V lost 6 bases, J lost 2 bases, and 12 bases stayed unmatched. The CDR3 DNA reads TGCAGCGTGGCGGGGGTAGCGGGGGACTACACAGATACGCAGTATTTT. Protein product: CSVAGVAGDYTDTQYF.

The chain is built from TRBV6-5 and TRBJ2-7; D ambiguous. The CDR3 contains 13 residues. Germline V gives CDR1 MNHEY, CDR2 SVGAGI. Trimming took off 2 bases at V and 5 bases at J, with 10 bases between the two ends. The CDR3 region has the DNA TGTGCCAGCAGTTACACCGGCCCTCACGAGCAGTACTTC. It codes for CASSYTGPHEQYF.

The rearrangement joins TRBV29-1 to TRBJ1-2; TRBD1 matches at 12 bases. Germline-derived CDR1 and CDR2 are SQVTM and ANQGSEA. After removal of 7 bases from V and 4 bases from J, the junction contained 4 bases not matched to a gene. The CDR3 runs to 13 residues. The CDR3 region is CSATGQGAYGYTF. The DNA of the CDR3 is TGCAGCGCTACGGGACAGGGGGCCTATGGCTACACCTTC.

CDR3 DNA: TGTGCCAGCAGTCTAGCGGGGGGGATAAATGAGCAGTTCTTC. Its protein is CASSLAGGINEQFF. The chain combines TRBV25-1 with TRBJ2-1; 12 nucleotides agree with TRBD2. The CDR3 loop spans 14 amino acids. Germline V CDR1 and CDR2: MGHDK, SYGVNS. The trim removed 5 bases at V and 7 bases at J, leaving 3 bases unmatched.

The chain combines TRBV3-1 with TRBJ2-3, with D maybe TRBD2 (6 bases). Germline V lookup: CDR1 LGHDT, CDR2 YNNKEL (reference sequence). The CDR3 is 17 residues long. V lost 1 base and J lost 2, with 16 bases in between. CDR3 residues: CASSQGTGLRLTDTQYF. As DNA, the CDR3 is TGTGCCAGCAGCCAAGGTACGGGACTTCGCCTCACAGATACGCAGTATTTT.

This rearrangement joins TRBV5-6 to TRBJ2-7; D might be TRBD2 (5 bases). The length of the CDR3 is 12 residues. Trimming took 2 bases from V and 5 from J, leaving 8 bases between them. In germline, CDR1 is SGHDT, CDR2 YYEEEE. The CDR3 loop reads CASSFRGHEQYF. The CDR3 DNA reads TGTGCCAGCAGCTTTAGAGGGCACGAGCAGTACTTC.

The rearrangement joins TRBV28 to TRBJ2-1; tentative D call: TRBD2 (5 bases). The V and J ends lost 5 bases and 0 bases respectively, with 8 bases between them. Germline V gene sequence: CDR1 MDHEN, CDR2 SYDVKM. The CDR3 runs 14 residues. CDR3 in amino acids: CASSGGSSYNEQFF. CDR3 in DNA: TGTGCCAGCAGTGGAGGTAGCTCCTACAATGAGCAGTTCTTC.

The chain couples TRBV7-9 to TRBJ2-1; D unresolved. CDR1 is SEHNR and CDR2 is FQNEAQ in the germline V gene (reference sequence). CDR3 length: 13 amino acids. Trimming stripped 8 bases from V and 6 bases from J, with 14 bases between. In DNA form, the CDR3 reads TGTGCCAGCGTATGGGTTTCGGGCAATGAGCAGTTCTTC. This translates into CASVWVSGNEQFF.

This chain connects TRBV29-1 to TRBJ2-1; 7 positions match TRBD1. Germline CDR1 is SQVTM and CDR2 is ANQGSEA. CDR3 size: 15 residues. The ends lost 7 bases at V and 4 bases at J; junction bases unmatched: 13. CDR3 nucleotide sequence: TGCAGCGCCCCACTCGAGGGGGCCGTATACAATGAGCAGTTCTTC. It specifies CSAPLEGAVYNEQFF.

This clonotype was seen once. The chain employs TRBV7-9 and TRBJ2-7, with D perhaps TRBD1 (5 bases). Germline assignment: CDR1 SEHNR and CDR2 FQNEAQ (reference sequence). This CDR3 is built from 12 residues. Trimming stripped 5 bases from V and 5 bases from J, with 10 bases between. CDR3 nucleotides: TGTGCCAGCAGCCCTACAGGACACGAGCAGTACGTC. Translating gives CASSPTGHEQYV.

The chain employs TRBV7-9 and TRBJ1-2; D ambiguous. The CDR3 length is 13 residues. V lost 5 bases to trimming and J lost 4 bases, with 11 bases between them. The germline V gene has CDR1 SEHNR and CDR2 FQNEAQ (reference sequence). This chain's CDR3 is CASSAGWGYGYTF. CDR3 sequence (DNA): TGTGCCAGCAGCGCTGGGTGGGGCTATGGCTACACCTTC.

The rearrangement links TRBV7-9 to TRBJ2-7; D not certain. The V gene's germline CDR1 is SEHNR and CDR2 FQNEAQ (reference sequence). With 1 base removed from V and 8 bases from J, the gap between germline ends came to 9 bases. The CDR3 length is 12 residues. DNA for the CDR3: TGTGCCAGCAGCTTAGATACCGCCAAGCAGTACTTC. Amino acid sequence: CASSLDTAKQYF.

This clonotype is a singleton in its sample. The junction differs from germline at one of its ends, possibly a read error. The gene calls are TRBV7-7 and TRBJ2-1, with 11 nucleotides matching TRBD2. Per germline, CDR1 SSHAT and CDR2 FNYEAQ (reference sequence). The CDR3 sequence is 17 residues long. The CDR3 DNA follows: TGTGCTAGCAGCTTAGCCCCTAGCGGGGGGTCCTACAATGAGCAGTTCTTC. Amino acid sequence: CASSLAPSGGSYNEQFF.

The chain employs TRBV7-6 and TRBJ1-5; D is unresolved. Germline assignment: CDR1 SGHVS and CDR2 FNYEAQ. V gave up 5 bases and J gave up 3 bases, with 8 bases separating them. The CDR3 runs to 13 residues. The DNA for the CDR3 is TGTGCCAGCAGCGCGCAGGACAATCAGCCCCAGCATTTT. Amino acids: CASSAQDNQPQHF.

The table lists this clonotype with a count of one. This chain uses TRBV4-1 with TRBJ2-5; a possible D gene is TRBD2 (6 bases). Trimming pared 2 bases from V and 1 base from J, leaving 8 bases between. This CDR3 comprises 14 residues. Per the germline V gene, CDR1 is MGHRA and CDR2 is YSYEKL. CDR3 bases: TGCGCCAGCAGCCAACAGGGAGGCCAAGAGACCCAGTACTTC. This translates into CASSQQGGQETQYF.

The V and J genes are TRBV6-2 or TRBV6-3 and TRBJ2-6, with D possibly TRBD1 on 6 matching bases. This CDR3 spans 20 amino acids. V dropped 0 bases and J dropped 0 bases, with 18 bases sitting between them. Germline V gene sequence: CDR1 MNHEY, CDR2 SVGEGT. The CDR3 spells CASSYSIGTPTLSGANVLTF. The CDR3 DNA reads as TGTGCCAGCAGTTACTCGATCGGGACACCTACACTCTCTGGGGCCAACGTCCTGACTTTC.

J is TRBJ2-5 and V is TRBV7-3; 10 bases are shared with TRBD2. This CDR3 spans 16 amino acids. Per germline, CDR1 SGHTA and CDR2 FQGTGA. Trimming took 2 bases from V and 7 from J; bases not matched to a gene: 10. In DNA form, the CDR3 reads TGTGCCAGCAGCTTACGAGGGCTAGCGGGGGTCCGGACCCAGTACTTC. This translates into CASSLRGLAGVRTQYF.